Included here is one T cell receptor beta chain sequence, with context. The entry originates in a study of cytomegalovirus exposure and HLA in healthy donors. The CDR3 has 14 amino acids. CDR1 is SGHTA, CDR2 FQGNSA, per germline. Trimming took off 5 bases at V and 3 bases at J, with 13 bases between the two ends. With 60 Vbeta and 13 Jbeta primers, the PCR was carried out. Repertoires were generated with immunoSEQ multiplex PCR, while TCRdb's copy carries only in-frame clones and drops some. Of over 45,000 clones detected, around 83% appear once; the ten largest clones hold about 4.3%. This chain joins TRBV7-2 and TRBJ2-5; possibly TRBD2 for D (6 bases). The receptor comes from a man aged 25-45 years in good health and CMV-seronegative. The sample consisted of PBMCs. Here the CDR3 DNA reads TGTGCCAGCAGCCCGGGGGTGGTTAAAGAGACCCAGTACTTC. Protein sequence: CASSPGVVKETQYF.